One sample yielded the 32 T cell receptor beta chains listed below, sequenced in a study of cytomegalovirus exposure and HLA in healthy donors. With 60 Vbeta and 13 Jbeta primers, the PCR was carried out. TCRdb keeps only in-frame clones here, not all; method: immunoSEQ multiplex PCR. The data hold more than 150,000 clones, with roughly 80% observed a single time. The sequenced material came from PBMCs. These receptors all stem from a woman in her forties or fifties in good health and CMV-seropositive.

This clone occurred a few times. The DNA of the CDR3 is TGTGCCAGCAGCTCGCAGGGAGGAAACACCATATATTTT. Translated, it gives CASSSQGGNTIYF. This chain connects TRBV7-2 to TRBJ1-3, with a weak D call TRBD1 (5 bases). V was trimmed by 4 bases and J by 4 bases, leaving 8 bases between them. The CDR3 has 13 residues. The germline gives CDR1 SGHTA, CDR2 FQGNSA.

The rearrangement uses TRBV2 and TRBJ2-7; no firm D call. Per germline, CDR1 SNHLY and CDR2 FYNNEI. V was pared by 2 bases and J by 3 bases, with 17 bases between. The CDR3 runs to 16 residues. For the CDR3, the DNA is TGTGCCAGCAGTGAAACTCTTCCTCAAGCAGGCTACGAGCAGTACTTC. It specifies CASSETLPQAGYEQYF.

The rearrangement uses TRBV5-4 and TRBJ2-7; tentatively, D is TRBD2 (5 bases). This CDR3 has 14 residues. The germline V and J ends were trimmed by 4 bases and 3 bases, with 14 bases remaining between them. Germline V gene sequence: CDR1 SGHNT, CDR2 YYREEE (reference sequence). DNA of the CDR3: TGTGCCAGCAGCCCCCGAGAGCGGCTCTACGAGCAGTACTTC. Translated: CASSPRERLYEQYF.

The chain recombines TRBV6-6 with TRBJ2-1, with D perhaps TRBD2 (6 bases). The CDR3 contains 15 residues. The V end was cut by 7 bases, the J end by 10 bases, with 23 bases between. Germline CDR1 reads MNHNY; CDR2 reads SVGAGI (reference sequence). CDR3: CASTPPGLRGGEQFF. CDR3 in DNA: TGTGCCAGCACCCCACCGGGACTTCGGGGTGGCGAGCAGTTCTTC.

Notes on this clone: At one boundary the junction diverges from the germline segment, which might be a read error. V is TRBV6-1 and J is TRBJ2-5, with a weak D call TRBD2 (5 bases). CDR1 is MNHNS, CDR2 SASEGT, per germline. The CDR3 loop spans 13 amino acids. CDR3 residues: CASREDYQETQYF. The DNA of the CDR3 is TGTGCCAGCAGAGAAGACTATCAAGAGACCCAGTACTTC.

The chain has TRBV15 and TRBJ2-3; 15 bases are shared with TRBD2. The CDR3 consists of 17 residues. After removal of 3 bases from V and 6 bases from J, the junction contained 7 bases not matched to a gene. Germline loops: CDR1 LNHNV, CDR2 YYDKDF (reference sequence). The CDR3 spells CATSRAPGTSGGDTQYF. CDR3 DNA: TGTGCCACCAGCAGGGCCCCCGGGACTAGCGGGGGGGATACGCAGTATTTT.

The V and J genes are TRBV5-6 and TRBJ2-5; 7 bases are a match to TRBD1. The V gene end was trimmed by 4 bases and the J gene end by 2 bases; junction bases not matched to a gene: 11. CDR3 size: 16 residues. Germline-derived CDR1 and CDR2 are SGHDT and YYEEEE. For the CDR3, the DNA is TGTGCCAGCAGCCGTATCCGTGACAGGGTTCAAGAGACCCAGTACTTC. Its translation is CASSRIRDRVQETQYF.

This clone was picked up one time. The J gene is TRBJ1-5, the V gene TRBV19, with 7 nucleotides matching TRBD1. With 7 bases clipped from V and 6 bases from J, the junction kept 9 bases outside the gene matches. Germline V gene lookup returns CDR1 LNHDA and CDR2 SQIVND (reference sequence). CDR3 length: 14 amino acids. CDR3 residues: CASNPTGSGQPQHF. The CDR3 nucleotides are TGTGCCAGTAATCCGACAGGGTCGGGTCAGCCCCAGCATTTT.

This sequence joins TRBV5-1 and TRBJ2-1, with D possibly TRBD1 on 6 matching bases. CDR1 is SGHRS and CDR2 is YFSETQ in the germline V gene. There are 16 residues in the CDR3. V dropped 0 bases and J dropped 6 bases, with 16 bases sitting between them. For the CDR3, the DNA is TGCGCCAGCAGCTTGGATACAGGGACCTCTCGCAATGAGCAGTTCTTC. It specifies CASSLDTGTSRNEQFF.

This chain joins TRBV29-1 and TRBJ2-7; weak D call: TRBD1 (6 bases). V dropped 1 base and J dropped 6 bases, with 13 bases sitting between them. CDR1 is SQVTM and CDR2 is ANQGSEA in the germline V gene. The CDR3 runs 13 residues. CDR3 region: CSVEGVTGGEQYF. The CDR3 DNA reads as TGCAGCGTTGAAGGCGTGACAGGTGGCGAGCAGTACTTC.

This rearrangement joins TRBV5-4 to TRBJ1-6; 8 bases fit TRBD1. The ends lost 4 bases at V and 7 bases at J; junction bases unmatched: 7. The CDR3 is 15 residues long. CDR1 and CDR2 from the germline V gene are SGHNT and YYREEE (reference sequence). DNA for the CDR3: TGTGCCAGCAGCCAAGGGACAGGAGGGAATTCACCCCTCCACTTT. Its translation: CASSQGTGGNSPLHF.

The gene calls are TRBV5-6 and TRBJ2-1; D might be TRBD1 (6 bases). The length of the CDR3 is 14 residues. The V and J ends lost 4 bases and 2 bases respectively, with 10 bases between them. In germline, CDR1 is SGHDT, CDR2 YYEEEE. CDR3 bases: TGTGCCAGCAGCCTACAGGGCCCCTACAATGAGCAGTTCTTC. This codes for CASSLQGPYNEQFF.

The V gene is TRBV6-1, the J gene TRBJ2-3; TRBD1 agrees at 8 bases. Per the germline V gene, CDR1 is MNHNS and CDR2 is SASEGT. Losses at the gene ends were 6 bases for V and 1 base for J; bases not matched to a gene: 6. This CDR3 region has 15 residues. The CDR3 sequence is CASSTGGLGTDTQYF. CDR3 bases: TGTGCCAGCAGCACAGGGGGGCTCGGCACAGATACGCAGTATTTT.

CDR3 region: CASSVSGSLQETQYF. The CDR3 DNA reads TGTGCCAGCAGCGTAAGCGGGAGTCTCCAAGAGACCCAGTACTTC. The chain couples TRBV9 to TRBJ2-5, with 8 bases matching TRBD2. Germline CDR1 and CDR2: SGDLS and YYNGEE. The CDR3 extends over 15 amino acids. V was clipped by 1 base and J by 1 base; unmatched bases: 3.

The V and J genes are TRBV27 and TRBJ1-1, with D possibly matching TRBD1 (6 bases). From germline, CDR1 is MNHEY and CDR2 SMNVEV (reference sequence). V lost 5 bases to trimming and J lost 4 bases, with 17 bases between them. This CDR3 has 15 amino acids. CDR3 in amino acids: CASSAQLQGSTEAFF. The CDR3 coding sequence is TGTGCCAGCAGTGCCCAGCTACAGGGCTCCACTGAAGCTTTCTTT.

The gene calls are TRBV2 and TRBJ1-6; weak D call: TRBD1 (5 bases). V gave up 3 bases and J gave up 6 bases, with 12 bases separating them. The V gene's germline CDR1 is SNHLY and CDR2 FYNNEI. The CDR3 has 15 amino acids. CDR3 protein: CASSEAGPGNSPLHF. The CDR3 nucleotides are TGTGCCAGCAGTGAGGCAGGGCCGGGTAATTCACCCCTCCACTTT.

This chain links TRBV9 with TRBJ1-3; TRBD1 matches 7 bases. The CDR3 contains 15 residues. J gave up 7 bases and V 0 bases, and 7 bases lay outside the gene matches. Germline CDR1 is SGDLS and CDR2 is YYNGEE. This chain's CDR3 is CASSVDLTGRNTIYF. Written as DNA, the CDR3 is TGTGCCAGCAGCGTAGACCTGACAGGGCGGAACACCATATATTTT.

The chain has TRBV19 and TRBJ2-5, with D maybe TRBD2 (6 bases). The germline gives CDR1 LNHDA, CDR2 SQIVND (reference sequence). Trimming removed 6 bases at V and 3 bases at J, with 17 bases between. This CDR3 spans 15 amino acids. CDR3 sequence: CASSIRLANEETQYF. For the CDR3, the DNA is TGTGCCAGTAGCATCCGCCTAGCGAACGAAGAGACCCAGTACTTC.

In the case of this clone: One junction end disagrees with the germline gene, perhaps due to a read error. J is TRBJ2-4 and V is TRBV7-9; tentative D call: TRBD2 (5 bases). Germline CDR1 and CDR2: SEHNR and FQNEAQ (reference sequence). This CDR3 has 12 amino acids. CDR3 nucleotides: TGTTCCAGCGAGCGGCAAGTCGGCATTCAGTACTTC. Its protein is CSSERQVGIQYF.

The genes are TRBV6-1 and TRBJ2-5; possibly TRBD2 for D (7 bases). V lost 10 bases, J lost 6 bases, and 21 bases lay in between. Germline-derived CDR1 and CDR2 are MNHNS and SASEGT. This CDR3 region has 14 residues. The CDR3: CATSTPGGAKTQYF. CDR3 bases: TGTGCCACCAGCACTCCGGGGGGCGCAAAGACCCAGTACTTC.

J is TRBJ2-5 and V is TRBV7-9; the D gene is possibly TRBD1 (6 bases). Trimming took off 5 bases at V and 2 bases at J, with 15 bases between the two ends. Germline V gene sequence: CDR1 SEHNR, CDR2 FQNEAQ (reference sequence). The CDR3 is 15 residues long. CDR3 protein: CASSRRDIWQETQYF. In DNA form, the CDR3 reads TGTGCCAGCAGCCGTAGGGACATCTGGCAAGAGACCCAGTACTTC.

This chain joins TRBV6-5 and TRBJ2-1; a weak D match, TRBD2 (6 bases). This CDR3 is 13 amino acids long. CDR1 MNHEY and CDR2 SVGAGI come from the germline V gene. The V end was cut by 6 bases, the J end by 8 bases, with 14 bases between. In DNA form, the CDR3 reads TGTGCCAGCAGAAACTGGGGGGAGGATGAGCAGTTCTTC. Translation: CASRNWGEDEQFF.

This chain's CDR3 is CASRVRGGNERYF. The CDR3, as DNA: TGCGCCAGCAGGGTCCGGGGTGGGAACGAGCGGTACTTC. The chain joins TRBV5-1 to TRBJ2-5; maybe TRBD2 (5 bases). Germline values: CDR1 SGHRS, CDR2 YFSETQ. Trimming removed 5 bases at V and 13 bases at J, with 21 bases between. The CDR3 has 13 amino acids. The full variable domain, rest sourced from reference TRBV5-1 and TRBJ2-5, is KAGVTQTPRYLIKTRGQQVTLSCSPISGHRSVSWYQQTPGQGLQFLFEYFSETQRNKGNFPGRFSGRQFSNSRSEMNVSTLELGDSALYLCASRVRGGNERYFGPGTRLLVL.

This chain's CDR3 is CASSLRTSGGSLQETQYF. Written as DNA, the CDR3 is TGTGCCAGCTCACTCCGGACTAGCGGGGGTAGCCTACAAGAGACCCAGTACTTC. The rearrangement links TRBV18 to TRBJ2-5, with 13 bases matching TRBD2. The CDR3 has 18 residues. The V gene end was trimmed by 4 bases and the J gene end by 2 bases; junction bases not matched to a gene: 10. CDR1 is KGHSH and CDR2 is LQKENI in the germline V gene.

The genes are TRBV27 and TRBJ2-6, with 7 positions matching TRBD1. V lost 4 bases to trimming and J lost 4 bases; unmatched junction nucleotides: 4. Germline lookup yields CDR1 MNHEY and CDR2 SMNVEV (reference sequence). The CDR3 has 15 amino acids. The CDR3 here is CASSSTGLGANVLTF. As DNA, the CDR3 is TGTGCCAGCAGTTCGACAGGGTTAGGGGCCAACGTCCTGACTTTC. Filled out from reference TRBV27 and TRBJ2-6, the complete variable domain reads EAQVTQNPRYLITVTGKKLTVTCSQNMNHEYMSWYRQDPGLGLRQIYYSMNVEVTDKGDVPEGYKVSRKEKRNFPLILESPSPNQTSLYFCASSSTGLGANVLTFGAGSRLTVL.

The chain links TRBV10-3 to TRBJ1-5, with TRBD1 as a possible D gene (5 bases). CDR1 is ENHRY and CDR2 is SYGVKD in the germline V gene. This CDR3 is built from 18 residues. The ends were cut back, 0 bases at V and 1 base at J, with 16 bases in the middle. The DNA for the CDR3 is TGTGCCATCAGTGAGTCGTCCAGGGATATAGAGAGCAATCAGCCCCAGCATTTT. Protein product: CAISESSRDIESNQPQHF.

The rearrangement uses TRBV5-1 and TRBJ2-7, with D tentatively TRBD1 (6 bases). Germline V gene sequence: CDR1 SGHRS, CDR2 YFSETQ. This CDR3 is 15 amino acids long. Trimming cost V 4 bases and J 2 bases, with 16 bases left between them. The DNA of the CDR3 is TGCGCCAGCAGCCTTGGGGGCGATTTCCCCTACGAGCAGTACTTC. The encoded protein is CASSLGGDFPYEQYF.

This sequence joins TRBV7-2 and TRBJ2-7; D may be TRBD2 (6 bases). The germline CDR1 and CDR2 sequences are SGHTA and FQGNSA. V was trimmed by 0 bases and J by 4 bases, leaving 10 bases between them. This CDR3 has 14 residues. Here the CDR3 reads CASSLARERYEQYF. DNA of the CDR3: TGTGCCAGCAGCTTAGCGCGGGAACGGTACGAGCAGTACTTC.

The chain carries TRBV5-1 and TRBJ2-1; TRBD2 matches 11 bases. The CDR3 consists of 15 residues. Germline-derived CDR1 and CDR2 are SGHRS and YFSETQ. After removal of 0 bases from V and 10 bases from J, the junction contained 6 bases not matched to a gene. The CDR3 loop reads CASSLATSGGTEQFF. CDR3 coding DNA: TGCGCCAGCAGCTTGGCCACTAGCGGGGGAACGGAGCAGTTCTTC.

J is TRBJ2-5 and V is TRBV4-3; D is undetermined. This CDR3 spans 14 amino acids. The germline V gene has CDR1 LGHNA and CDR2 YSLEER. Deletions cut 0 bases from V and 3 bases from J, with 8 bases between. The CDR3 is CASSQESNKETQYF. CDR3 in DNA: TGCGCCAGCAGCCAAGAGAGTAATAAAGAGACCCAGTACTTC.

Concerning this clone: An end of the junction does not agree with germline; a read error may underlie this. This rearrangement joins TRBV7-9 to TRBJ2-7; unclear D gene. The CDR3 has 12 amino acids. Per the germline V gene, CDR1 is SEHNR and CDR2 is FQNEAQ (reference sequence). The CDR3 DNA sequence: TGTTCCAGCAGCTTACCGCAGTCGGAGCAGTACTTC. As protein: CSSSLPQSEQYF.

This chain uses TRBV5-1 with TRBJ2-5; TRBD2 is a possible D gene (5 bases). V lost 2 bases, J lost 7 bases, and 6 bases lay in between. Germline CDR1 is SGHRS and CDR2 is YFSETQ. The CDR3 is 11 amino acids. In DNA, the CDR3 is TGCGCCAGCAGCTTCGAGGGGACCCAGTACTTC. Encoded protein: CASSFEGTQYF.